The clone carrying this T cell receptor beta chain was picked up a small number of times. The data derive from a study of naive and memory T cell subsets. Ligated cDNA underwent four rounds of PCR with nested alpha and beta constant region primers and SP2. Each CDR3 protein gets one entry after TCRdb re-called the UMI-ligation and nested PCR reads with MiXCR. The sample contains some 26,000 distinct CDR3 sequences, about 5.2% of which appear only once. The library had UMIs added by 3' ligation of an oligonucleotide to TCR cDNA. Reverse transcription used DNase-treated unsorted total RNA, aiming for 1 to 1000 ng. V dropped 4 bases and J dropped 5 bases, with 18 bases sitting between them. Germline values: CDR1 LNHDA, CDR2 SQIVND (reference sequence). There are 16 residues in the CDR3.

Sequencing was carried out using blood. The chain links TRBV19 to TRBJ2-1; D gene uncertain. This clonotype was sampled from an adult in good health. The CDR3 is CASSRISGPKHNEQFF. The CDR3 DNA sequence: TGTGCCAGTAGTAGGATTAGTGGCCCCAAACACAATGAGCAGTTCTTC.